The clone carrying this TCR beta chain was detected a few times. This record comes from a study of cytomegalovirus exposure and HLA in healthy donors. The PCR ran on 60 Vbeta and 13 Jbeta primers. Profiled with immunoSEQ multiplex PCR; TCRdb holds only in-frame clones, not every one. This repertoire shows roughly 130,000 clones, over 60% found once; its top ten account for roughly 6%. The CDR3 is 15 residues long. Unmatched junction bases numbered 11, after V lost 7 bases and J lost 6 bases. The germline V gene encodes CDR1 SEHNR and CDR2 FQNEAQ (reference sequence). The specimen sequenced was PBMCs. The TCR sequence derives from a woman in her sixties in good health and CMV-seronegative. J is TRBJ2-7 and V is TRBV7-9, with 11 bases that match TRBD1. CDR3: CASTLSGTGGSEQYF. The CDR3, as DNA: TGTGCCAGCACCCTTAGTGGGACAGGGGGATCCGAGCAGTACTTC. Full variable domain (outside the CDR3, taken from reference TRBV7-9 and TRBJ2-7): DTGVSQNPRHKITKRGQNVTFRCDPISEHNRLYWYRQTLGQGPEFLTYFQNEAQLEKSRLLSDRFSAERPKGSFSTLEIQRTEQGDSAMYLCASTLSGTGGSEQYFGPGTRLTVT.